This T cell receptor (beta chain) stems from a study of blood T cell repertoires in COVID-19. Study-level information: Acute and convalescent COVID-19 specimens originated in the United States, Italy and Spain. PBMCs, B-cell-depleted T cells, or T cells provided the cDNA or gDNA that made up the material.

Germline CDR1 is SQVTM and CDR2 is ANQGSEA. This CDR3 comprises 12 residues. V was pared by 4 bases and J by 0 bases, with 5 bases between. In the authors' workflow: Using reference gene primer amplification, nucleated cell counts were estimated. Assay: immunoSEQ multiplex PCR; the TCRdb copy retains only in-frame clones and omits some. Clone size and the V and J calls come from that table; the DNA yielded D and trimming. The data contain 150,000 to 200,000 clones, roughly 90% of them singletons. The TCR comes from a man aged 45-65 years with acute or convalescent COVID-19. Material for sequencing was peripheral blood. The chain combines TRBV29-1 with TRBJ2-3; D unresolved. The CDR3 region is CSVVTSTDTQYF. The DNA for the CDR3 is TGCAGCGTTGTTACTAGCACAGATACGCAGTATTTT.